The rows below give T cell receptor beta chains drawn from one sample of a study of T cells after yellow fever vaccination. TCRdb re-derived calls from the 5' RACE reads in MiXCR, one entry per CDR3 protein. Of fewer than 350,000 distinct CDR3 sequences detected, around 3.9% appear once; the ten largest clones hold roughly a quarter. Sequences were derived from PBMCs, sampled on the day of the yellow fever booster vaccination. The source of these receptors is a man aged 18 to 30 who received the YFV17D yellow fever vaccine. Each CDR3 is given with its conserved first and last residue. D genes are given only for firm matches. Clone size appears in some rows only: once, few, many, or a class for an expanded clone.

j_gene: TRBJ2-3; d_gene: TRBD2; abundance: few; v_gene: TRBV3-1; len: 17; CDR3nt: TGTGCCAGCAGGGGCACAACCGGGACTAGCGACACAGATACGCAGTATTTT; CDR3aa: CASRGTTGTSDTDTQYF
j_gene: TRBJ2-7; d_gene: NA; abundance: few; v_gene: TRBV4-2; len: 14; CDR3nt: TGTGCCAGCAGCCTGGCCGGGACTTGGGGCGAGCAGTACTTC; CDR3aa: CASSLAGTWGEQYF
j_gene: TRBJ2-1; d_gene: TRBD1; abundance: few; v_gene: TRBV11-2; len: 14; CDR3nt: TGTGCCAGCAGCTTAGATAGGACAGGGGGTGAGCAGTTCTTC; CDR3aa: CASSLDRTGGEQFF
j_gene: TRBJ2-3; d_gene: TRBD2; abundance: NA; v_gene: TRBV9; len: 15; CDR3nt: TGTGCCAGCAGCGTAGTGGCTAGCGGGGGGGATACGCAGTATTTT; CDR3aa: CASSVVASGGDTQYF
j_gene: TRBJ1-5; d_gene: NA; abundance: many; v_gene: TRBV29-1; len: 15; CDR3nt: TGCAGCGTTGCCGACGGCTGGCTAGGCAATCAGCCCCAGCATTTT; CDR3aa: CSVADGWLGNQPQHF
j_gene: TRBJ2-1; d_gene: NA; abundance: NA; v_gene: TRBV5-1; len: 15; CDR3nt: TGCGCCAGCAGCTTTTATTACAGCTCCTACAATGAGCAGTTCTTC; CDR3aa: CASSFYYSSYNEQFF
j_gene: TRBJ2-2; d_gene: NA; abundance: NA; v_gene: TRBV13; len: 18; CDR3nt: TGTGCCAGCAGCTTAGCCGGAGGGTCCACATTAAAAACCGGGGAGCTGTTTTTT; CDR3aa: CASSLAGGSTLKTGELFF
j_gene: TRBJ2-7; d_gene: NA; abundance: few; v_gene: TRBV7-9; len: 13; CDR3nt: TGTGCCAGCAGCCCCGGTGACGCCTACGAGCAGTACTTC; CDR3aa: CASSPGDAYEQYF
j_gene: TRBJ2-7; d_gene: TRBD2; abundance: many; v_gene: TRBV7-6; len: 18; CDR3nt: TGTGCCAGCAGCCCGCGAGGGCGGGTAGCGGGGCCTCCCTACGAGCAGTACTTC; CDR3aa: CASSPRGRVAGPPYEQYF
j_gene: TRBJ1-6; d_gene: NA; abundance: many; v_gene: TRBV7-2; len: 13; CDR3nt: TGTGCCAGCAGCTTACAGGGTGGGTCACCCCTCCACTTT; CDR3aa: CASSLQGGSPLHF
j_gene: TRBJ2-5; d_gene: NA; abundance: many; v_gene: TRBV10-3; len: 12; CDR3nt: TGTGCCATCAGTGACGTAGGAGAGACCCAGTACTTC; CDR3aa: CAISDVGETQYF
j_gene: TRBJ1-4; d_gene: NA; abundance: many; v_gene: TRBV3-1; len: 13; CDR3nt: TGTGCCAGCAGCGCCCGACCGAATGAAAAACTGTTTTTT; CDR3aa: CASSARPNEKLFF
j_gene: TRBJ2-1; d_gene: NA; abundance: NA; v_gene: TRBV18; len: 15; CDR3nt: TGTGCCAGCTCACCATGGGAGAGCTCCTACAATGAGCAGTTCTTC; CDR3aa: CASSPWESSYNEQFF
j_gene: TRBJ2-3; d_gene: NA; abundance: many; v_gene: TRBV29-1; len: 14; CDR3nt: TGCAGCAGCCGAGGAGGGGGGGCTAGAGATACGCAGTATTTT; CDR3aa: CSSRGGGARDTQYF
j_gene: TRBJ2-5; d_gene: TRBD2; abundance: many; v_gene: TRBV5-1; len: 16; CDR3nt: TGCGCCAGCAGCTTCCCTAGCGGGGGGCTCCAAGAGACCCAGTACTTC; CDR3aa: CASSFPSGGLQETQYF
j_gene: TRBJ2-1; d_gene: NA; abundance: many; v_gene: TRBV9; len: 13; CDR3nt: TGTGCCAGCAGCATTGGGGCGTACAATGAGCAGTTCTTC; CDR3aa: CASSIGAYNEQFF
j_gene: TRBJ1-1; d_gene: NA; abundance: NA; v_gene: TRBV11-1; len: 14; CDR3nt: TGTGCCAGCAGCTGGAGGGGCGAACGGGTTGAAGCTTTCTTT; CDR3aa: CASSWRGERVEAFF
j_gene: TRBJ1-3; d_gene: NA; abundance: NA; v_gene: TRBV20-1; len: 12; CDR3nt: TGCAGTGCTAGAATTCCCACCGACACCATATATTTT; CDR3aa: CSARIPTDTIYF
j_gene: TRBJ2-4; d_gene: TRBD1; abundance: many; v_gene: TRBV4-1; len: 15; CDR3nt: TGCGCCAGCAGCCAGCCCGGACAGGGAAGGAACATTCAGTACTTC; CDR3aa: CASSQPGQGRNIQYF
j_gene: TRBJ2-5; d_gene: NA; abundance: many; v_gene: TRBV29-1; len: 12; CDR3nt: TGCAGCGTTGCTGGCAGGGCCGAGACCCAGTACTTC; CDR3aa: CSVAGRAETQYF
j_gene: TRBJ2-6; d_gene: TRBD1; abundance: many; v_gene: TRBV10-3; len: 16; CDR3nt: TGTGCCATCAGTGGGACAGGCGGAGCTGGGGCCAACGTCCTGACTTTC; CDR3aa: CAISGTGGAGANVLTF
j_gene: TRBJ1-1; d_gene: TRBD1; abundance: NA; v_gene: TRBV20-1; len: 12; CDR3nt: TGCAGTGGCTCCACAGGGGTAACTGAAGCTTTCTTT; CDR3aa: CSGSTGVTEAFF
j_gene: TRBJ2-2; d_gene: NA; abundance: many; v_gene: TRBV11-3; len: 13; CDR3nt: TGTGCCAGCAGCTTCTGGAACACCGGGGAGCTGTTTTTT; CDR3aa: CASSFWNTGELFF
j_gene: TRBJ1-2; d_gene: TRBD1; abundance: many; v_gene: TRBV5-1; len: 16; CDR3nt: TGCGCCAGCAACGCAGCGGGACAGGGAGGGAGCTATGGCTACACCTTC; CDR3aa: CASNAAGQGGSYGYTF
j_gene: TRBJ2-1; d_gene: TRBD2; abundance: many; v_gene: TRBV6-2/TRBV6-3; len: 14; CDR3nt: TGTGCCAGCACGCAGCGGGGGGGCTACAATGAGCAGTTCTTC; CDR3aa: CASTQRGGYNEQFF
j_gene: TRBJ1-2; d_gene: NA; abundance: NA; v_gene: TRBV6-5; len: 14; CDR3nt: TGTGCCAGCAGTTACTCGACTACCCACTATGGCTACACCTTC; CDR3aa: CASSYSTTHYGYTF
j_gene: TRBJ2-1; d_gene: TRBD2; abundance: NA; v_gene: TRBV3-1; len: 18; CDR3nt: TGTGCCAGCAGCCCGAACCTCTACCGACTAGCGGACGCCCAAGGGCAGTTCTTC; CDR3aa: CASSPNLYRLADAQGQFF
j_gene: TRBJ1-3; d_gene: NA; abundance: many; v_gene: TRBV6-6; len: 15; CDR3nt: TGTGCCAGCAGCTTAGGCAGGGGCCGGGGAAACACCATATATTTT; CDR3aa: CASSLGRGRGNTIYF
j_gene: TRBJ2-2; d_gene: TRBD1; abundance: NA; v_gene: TRBV29-1; len: 14; CDR3nt: TGCAGCGTTGAGACAGGGGGATTAGCCGGGGAGCTGTTTTTT; CDR3aa: CSVETGGLAGELFF
j_gene: TRBJ1-1; d_gene: NA; abundance: many; v_gene: TRBV9; len: 14; CDR3nt: TGTGCCAGCAGCGTTGGGGTAAGGGACACTGAAGCTTTCTTT; CDR3aa: CASSVGVRDTEAFF
j_gene: TRBJ2-3; d_gene: NA; abundance: many; v_gene: TRBV4-1; len: 15; CDR3nt: TGCGCCAGCAGCCAAGTCGACCCGGGGACGGATACGCAGTATTTT; CDR3aa: CASSQVDPGTDTQYF
j_gene: TRBJ1-1; d_gene: NA; abundance: NA; v_gene: TRBV7-3; len: 18; CDR3nt: TGTGCCAGCAGCTTAAATCGATTAGGGCCCAGAACCCTAGCAGAAGCTTTCTTT; CDR3aa: CASSLNRLGPRTLAEAFF
j_gene: TRBJ2-1; d_gene: NA; abundance: many; v_gene: TRBV11-2; len: 16; CDR3nt: TGTGCCAGCAGCCCGCGGGGGGACAGCTCCTACAATGAGCAGTTCTTC; CDR3aa: CASSPRGDSSYNEQFF
j_gene: TRBJ1-1; d_gene: NA; abundance: many; v_gene: TRBV6-5; len: 13; CDR3nt: TGTGCCAGCAGTTCCCCCATGGGGACTGAAGCTTTCTTT; CDR3aa: CASSSPMGTEAFF
j_gene: TRBJ1-5; d_gene: TRBD1; abundance: few; v_gene: TRBV4-2; len: 17; CDR3nt: TGTGCCAGCAGCCCAGGGGGGGGACAGGGGGCTGTTCAGCCCCAGCATTTT; CDR3aa: CASSPGGGQGAVQPQHF
j_gene: TRBJ2-3; d_gene: NA; abundance: many; v_gene: TRBV7-2; len: 12; CDR3nt: TGTGCCAGCAGGTTGGGACTAGATACGCAGTATTTT; CDR3aa: CASRLGLDTQYF
j_gene: TRBJ2-1; d_gene: NA; abundance: many; v_gene: TRBV7-9; len: 14; CDR3nt: TGTGCCAGCAGCCCGAGAAGCTCCTACAATGAGCAGTTCTTC; CDR3aa: CASSPRSSYNEQFF
j_gene: TRBJ2-5; d_gene: NA; abundance: many; v_gene: TRBV6-5; len: 15; CDR3nt: TGTGCCAGCCTTTATCGTATTAGGGTTGAAGAGACCCAGTACTTC; CDR3aa: CASLYRIRVEETQYF
j_gene: TRBJ2-7; d_gene: NA; abundance: few; v_gene: TRBV7-2; len: 13; CDR3nt: TGTGCCAGCAGCTCGGAGCTAAGAGGCGAGCAGTACTTC; CDR3aa: CASSSELRGEQYF
j_gene: TRBJ2-1; d_gene: TRBD1; abundance: many; v_gene: TRBV9; len: 15; CDR3nt: TGTGCCAGCAGCATCGGACAGGGGAAGTACAATGAGCAGTTCTTC; CDR3aa: CASSIGQGKYNEQFF
j_gene: TRBJ2-1; d_gene: TRBD2; abundance: many; v_gene: TRBV10-3; len: 13; CDR3nt: TGTGCCATTACTAGCGGGGGCTACAATGAGCAGTTCTTC; CDR3aa: CAITSGGYNEQFF
j_gene: TRBJ2-3; d_gene: TRBD2; abundance: few; v_gene: TRBV18; len: 17; CDR3nt: TGTGCCAGCTCACCACCCGCAGCGGGGGCCGGCACAGATACGCAGTATTTT; CDR3aa: CASSPPAAGAGTDTQYF
j_gene: TRBJ1-6; d_gene: NA; abundance: few; v_gene: TRBV12-3/TRBV12-4; len: 13; CDR3nt: TGTGCCAGCGCTATCGAGCCCAAGTCACCCCTCCACTTT; CDR3aa: CASAIEPKSPLHF
j_gene: TRBJ1-2; d_gene: TRBD1; abundance: few; v_gene: TRBV27; len: 14; CDR3nt: TGTGCCAGCAGTAAGGGCGGGACAGGTGCCGGCTACACCTTC; CDR3aa: CASSKGGTGAGYTF
j_gene: TRBJ2-5; d_gene: NA; abundance: many; v_gene: TRBV18; len: 15; CDR3nt: TGTGCCAGCTCACCGGGACGCCGTGAGAGAGAGACCCAGTACTTC; CDR3aa: CASSPGRRERETQYF
j_gene: TRBJ2-2; d_gene: NA; abundance: many; v_gene: TRBV5-1; len: 16; CDR3nt: TGCGCCAGCAGCTTGCACACCGTCAGCAACACCGGGGAGCTGTTTTTT; CDR3aa: CASSLHTVSNTGELFF
j_gene: TRBJ2-3; d_gene: NA; abundance: many; v_gene: TRBV5-1; len: 14; CDR3nt: TGCGCCAGCAGCCCAGCACTAGGGCCAGATACGCAGTATTTT; CDR3aa: CASSPALGPDTQYF